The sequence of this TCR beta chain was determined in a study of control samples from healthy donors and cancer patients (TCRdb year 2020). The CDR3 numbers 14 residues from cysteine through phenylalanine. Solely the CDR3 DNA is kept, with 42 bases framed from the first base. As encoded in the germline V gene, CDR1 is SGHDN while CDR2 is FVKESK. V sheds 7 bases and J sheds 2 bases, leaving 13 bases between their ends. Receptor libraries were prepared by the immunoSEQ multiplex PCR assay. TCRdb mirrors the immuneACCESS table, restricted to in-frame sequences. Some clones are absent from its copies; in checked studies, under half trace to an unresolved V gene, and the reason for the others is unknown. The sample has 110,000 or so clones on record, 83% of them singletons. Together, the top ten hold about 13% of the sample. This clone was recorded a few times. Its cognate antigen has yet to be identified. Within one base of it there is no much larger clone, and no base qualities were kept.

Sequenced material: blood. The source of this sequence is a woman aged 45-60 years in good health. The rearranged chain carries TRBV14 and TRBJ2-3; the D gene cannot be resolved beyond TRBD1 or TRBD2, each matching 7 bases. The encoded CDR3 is CASTRGRVTDTQYF. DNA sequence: TGTGCCAGCACCAGGGGGAGGGTCACAGATACGCAGTATTTT. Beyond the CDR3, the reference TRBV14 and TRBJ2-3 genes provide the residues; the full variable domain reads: EAGVTQFPSHSVIEKGQTVTLRCDPISGHDNLYWYRRVMGKEIKFLLHFVKESKQDESGMPNNRFLAERTGGTYSTLKVQPAELEDSGVYFCASTRGRVTDTQYFGPGTRLTVL.